One and the same sample provided the 30 T cell receptor beta chains below, sequenced in a study of beta chain features in type 1 diabetes. cDNA synthesis used the whole RNA isolate, giving expressed TCRB sequences. The method was immunoSEQ multiplex PCR; TCRdb's version includes in-frame clones alone and lacks a portion of them. The sample yields 850,000 to 900,000 clones, roughly a sixth seen once. The sample consisted of naive CD4+ T cells from blood. The receptors derive from a woman in her late teens or twenties in good health.

This chain links TRBV28 with TRBJ1-2; D unclear. The CDR3 loop spans 15 amino acids. The V gene's germline CDR1 is MDHEN and CDR2 SYDVKM. Deletions cut 5 bases from V and 0 bases from J, with 13 bases between. The CDR3 coding sequence is TGTGCCAGCAGTCGAAGCCTTCGACCTAACTATGGCTACACCTTC. It yields the protein CASSRSLRPNYGYTF.

This clone was picked up a small number of times. The CDR3 nucleotides are TGTGCCAGCAGCCAAGATCGGTGGGGGACTGATGAGCAGTTCTTC. Translation gives CASSQDRWGTDEQFF. The chain employs TRBV5-4 and TRBJ2-1; possible D gene TRBD2, 6 bases. CDR1 is SGHNT and CDR2 is YYREEE in the germline V gene (reference sequence). The length of the CDR3 is 15 residues. Trimming pared 4 bases from V and 8 bases from J, leaving 19 bases between.

The chain carries TRBV28 and TRBJ2-7; perhaps TRBD2 as D (7 bases). The CDR3 runs 14 residues. The germline V gene encodes CDR1 MDHEN and CDR2 SYDVKM. V lost 6 bases to trimming and J lost 6 bases, with 18 bases between them. The CDR3 DNA sequence: TGTGCCAGCAGCCTTGGGGGGGGCACGCGCGAGCAGTACTTC. Its translation: CASSLGGGTREQYF.

This clone came up a few times. The V call is TRBV7-9, the J call TRBJ1-1; D possibly corresponds to TRBD1 (6 bases). V gave up 4 bases and J gave up 3 bases, with 15 bases separating them. Looked up from germline, CDR1 is SEHNR and CDR2 is FQNEAQ (reference sequence). The CDR3 consists of 15 residues. In DNA, the CDR3 is TGTGCCAGCAGCTCCAGAGATACAGGGCACACTGAAGCTTTCTTT. Its translation is CASSSRDTGHTEAFF.

This clone was counted a few times. The chain recombines TRBV19 with TRBJ1-2, with TRBD1 matching 8 bases. Unmatched junction bases numbered 11, after V lost 7 bases and J lost 7 bases. CDR1 is LNHDA, CDR2 SQIVND, per germline (reference sequence). The CDR3 loop spans 14 amino acids. CDR3 region: CASTPTGTGGGYTF. CDR3 bases: TGTGCCAGTACCCCGACAGGGACAGGTGGTGGCTACACCTTC. Supplemented by reference TRBV19 and TRBJ1-2, the full variable domain reads DGGITQSPKYLFRKEGQNVTLSCEQNLNHDAMYWYRQDPGQGLRLIYYSQIVNDFQKGDIAEGYSVSREKKESFPLTVTSAQKNPTAFYLCASTPTGTGGGYTFGSGTRLTVV.

The V gene is TRBV7-9, the J gene TRBJ2-2; D uncertain. The CDR3 sequence is 15 residues long. CDR1 is SEHNR, CDR2 FQNEAQ, per germline (reference sequence). The V gene lost 5 bases and the J gene lost 1 base, with 11 bases spanning the gap. The CDR3 DNA sequence: TGTGCCAGCAGCCTTCTAACTGAGAACACCGGGGAGCTGTTTTTT. As protein: CASSLLTENTGELFF.

This clone has just a few counts. The V call is TRBV5-6, the J call TRBJ2-3; 9 bases fit TRBD1. This CDR3 is built from 15 residues. Germline V gene sequence: CDR1 SGHDT, CDR2 YYEEEE. V was clipped by 6 bases and J by 5 bases; unmatched bases: 10. CDR3 sequence: CASTWRTGDVDTQYF. The CDR3 nucleotides read TGTGCCAGCACCTGGCGGACAGGGGATGTAGATACGCAGTATTTT. The entire variable domain, with the rest obtained from reference TRBV5-6 and TRBJ2-3, is as follows: DAGVTQSPTHLIKTRGQQVTLRCSPKSGHDTVSWYQQALGQGPQFIFQYYEEEERQRGNFPDRFSGHQFPNYSSELNVNALLLGDSALYLCASTWRTGDVDTQYFGPGTRLTVL.

This clone was counted a single time. The V gene is TRBV4-3, the J gene TRBJ1-6; D gene uncertain. Trimming stripped 0 bases from V and 6 bases from J, with 18 bases between. Germline V gene lookup returns CDR1 LGHNA and CDR2 YSLEER. There are 18 residues in the CDR3. The chain's CDR3 is CASSQDAWVSSGNSPLHF. The CDR3 coding sequence is TGCGCCAGCAGCCAAGATGCTTGGGTTTCTTCTGGTAATTCACCCCTCCACTTT.

V is TRBV5-6 and J is TRBJ2-7, with a weak D call TRBD2 (7 bases). V lost 3 bases and J 7 bases, leaving 23 bases between the germline ends. CDR3 length: 16 amino acids. Germline V CDR1 and CDR2: SGHDT, YYEEEE. CDR3 protein: CASSSPGEGQRTEQYF. CDR3 bases: TGTGCCAGCAGCTCCCCAGGGGAGGGACAACGAACAGAGCAGTACTTC.

The genes are TRBV19 and TRBJ2-7; 8 bases map to TRBD1. The length of the CDR3 is 12 residues. J lost 6 bases, V lost 5 bases, and 3 bases had no gene match. Germline V gene sequence: CDR1 LNHDA, CDR2 SQIVND (reference sequence). The CDR3 here is CASSVTGGEQYF. CDR3 nucleotide sequence: TGTGCCAGTAGTGTCACAGGGGGCGAGCAGTACTTC.

This clone was detected a few times. The V and J genes are TRBV12-2 and TRBJ2-1; no check of the table's D call, TRBD2, against the DNA was made. TRBV12-2 is shown as a pseudogene. This CDR3 contains 16 residues. The CDR3 loop is CASRLRVAEAYNEQFF. Written as DNA, the CDR3 is TGTGCAAGTCGCTTACGGGTGGCGGAGGCTTACAATGAGCAGTTCTTC.

This clone showed up just a few times. This chain links TRBV7-2 with TRBJ2-3; 7 nucleotides match TRBD1. CDR1 and CDR2 from the germline V gene are SGHTA and FQGNSA. The CDR3 length is 14 residues. V dropped 3 bases and J dropped 4; count of bases not matched to a gene: 4. The CDR3 spells CASSLGQGADTQYF. The CDR3 nucleotides are TGTGCCAGCAGCTTGGGGCAGGGGGCAGATACGCAGTATTTT.

The chain couples TRBV10-3 to TRBJ2-1; TRBD1 matches 7 bases. Per the germline V gene, CDR1 is ENHRY and CDR2 is SYGVKD. Losses at the gene ends were 6 bases for V and 0 bases for J; bases not matched to a gene: 5. There are 15 residues in the CDR3. CDR3 sequence: CAISEQGFSYNEQFF. CDR3 nucleotide sequence: TGTGCCATCAGCGAACAGGGGTTCTCCTACAATGAGCAGTTCTTC.

This clone turned up a few times. The J gene is TRBJ2-1, the V gene TRBV2, with 8 bases lining up with TRBD1. The V and J ends lost 5 bases and 0 bases, in that order; junction bases with no gene match: 3. The CDR3 covers 15 residues. Germline CDR1 reads SNHLY; CDR2 reads FYNNEI. CDR3 sequence reads: CASSSDRGSYNEQFF. In nucleotides, the CDR3 is TGTGCCAGCAGTTCCGACAGGGGCTCCTACAATGAGCAGTTCTTC. The full variable domain, its missing parts supplied by reference TRBV2 and TRBJ2-1, is EPEVTQTPSHQVTQMGQEVILRCVPISNHLYFYWYRQILGQKVEFLVSFYNNEISEKSEIFDDQFSVERPDGSNFTLKIRSTKLEDSAMYFCASSSDRGSYNEQFFGPGTRLTVL.

The chain joins TRBV27 to TRBJ1-1; D call uncertain. The germline V gene encodes CDR1 MNHEY and CDR2 SMNVEV (reference sequence). V was pared by 0 bases and J by 5 bases, with 7 bases between. The CDR3 covers 13 residues. CDR3 bases: TGTGCCAGCAGTTTATCGTTCCGGACTGAAGCTTTCTTT. Translating it yields CASSLSFRTEAFF.

A few counts support this clone. The CDR3 here is CASSNRAANTGELFF. In nucleotides, the CDR3 is TGTGCCAGCAGTAACAGGGCTGCGAACACCGGGGAGCTGTTTTTT. The rearrangement joins TRBV7-9 to TRBJ2-2; a weak D match, TRBD1 (6 bases). CDR1 and CDR2 from the germline V gene are SEHNR and FQNEAQ (reference sequence). The V and J ends lost 6 bases and 0 bases respectively, with 11 bases between them. The CDR3 runs 15 residues.

This clone was counted only a few times. The chain couples TRBV7-9 to TRBJ2-7; TRBD2 might be the D (6 bases). There are 14 residues in the CDR3. Germline assignment: CDR1 SEHNR and CDR2 FQNEAQ (reference sequence). V lost 4 bases and J lost 6, with 16 bases in between. The CDR3 reads CASSSLGGLSEQYF. The CDR3 nucleotides read TGTGCCAGCAGCTCCCTCGGGGGACTCAGCGAGCAGTACTTC.

This clone was seen only a few times. The chain combines TRBV7-2 with TRBJ2-3; D remains ambiguous. CDR1 is SGHTA and CDR2 is FQGNSA in the germline V gene. Between the trimmed V and J ends, which lost 5 bases and 4 bases, there was a span of 7 bases. This CDR3 has 12 amino acids. The DNA of the CDR3 is TGTGCCAGCAGCCTTACAGCAGATACGCAGTATTTT. Translated: CASSLTADTQYF.

Concerning this clone itself: Other DNA sequences within the sample encode an identical CDR3. This chain connects TRBV6-5 to TRBJ2-5; possible D gene TRBD1, 6 bases. With 2 bases removed from V and 5 bases from J, the gap between germline ends came to 12 bases. Germline CDR1 MNHEY, CDR2 SVGAGI. The CDR3 has 14 residues. The CDR3 is CASSYRRGGETQYF. The CDR3 coding sequence is TGTGCCAGCAGTTACCGCAGGGGTGGCGAGACCCAGTACTTC.

The J gene is TRBJ1-5, the V gene TRBV5-1, with D maybe TRBD1 (5 bases). The CDR3 loop spans 13 amino acids. V was clipped by 4 bases and J by 0 bases, with 5 bases between them. CDR1 and CDR2 (germline): SGHRS, YFSETQ. The CDR3 spells CASSQGSNQPQHF. The CDR3 DNA reads TGCGCCAGCAGCCAGGGTAGCAATCAGCCCCAGCATTTT.

The chain uses TRBV4-3 and TRBJ2-2; D remains unclear. V lost 2 bases, J lost 1 base, and 14 bases lay in between. The CDR3 length is 17 residues. Germline loops: CDR1 LGHNA, CDR2 YSLEER. The CDR3 sequence: CASSQSPRSGNTGELFF. DNA for the CDR3: TGCGCCAGCAGCCAATCGCCTCGGAGTGGGAACACCGGGGAGCTGTTTTTT.

J is TRBJ2-1 and V is TRBV28, with 10 bases aligning to TRBD2. Losses at the gene ends were 5 bases for V and 6 bases for J; bases not matched to a gene: 7. The germline V gene encodes CDR1 MDHEN and CDR2 SYDVKM. The CDR3 contains 15 residues. As DNA, the CDR3 is TGTGCCAGCAGTGCCCCAACTAGCGGGGCCAATGAGCAGTTCTTC. This translates into CASSAPTSGANEQFF.

In this sample, this clone turned up a few times. Other DNA sequences from this sample encode an identical CDR3 as well. This chain connects TRBV20-1 to TRBJ2-5, with no clear D. The CDR3 covers 10 residues. Germline lookup yields CDR1 DFQATT and CDR2 SNEGSKA (reference sequence). Between the trimmed V and J ends, which lost 3 bases and 4 bases, there was a span of 3 bases. CDR3 sequence: CSASGETQYF. The CDR3, as DNA: TGCAGTGCTAGCGGAGAGACCCAGTACTTC.

The chain carries TRBV5-4 and TRBJ2-7; D perhaps matches TRBD2 (5 bases). Germline V gives CDR1 SGHNT, CDR2 YYREEE (reference sequence). The CDR3 has 15 residues. V gave up 4 bases and J gave up 3 bases, with 17 bases separating them. CDR3 loop: CASSPPSLANYEQYF. CDR3 sequence (DNA): TGTGCCAGCAGCCCCCCGAGTCTAGCCAACTACGAGCAGTACTTC.

V gene TRBV27 combines with J gene TRBJ1-5; 8 bases map to TRBD1. Germline V gene data show CDR1 as MNHEY and CDR2 as SMNVEV (reference sequence). The CDR3 consists of 13 residues. With 5 bases clipped from V and 9 bases from J, the junction kept 6 bases outside the gene matches. CDR3 residues: CASSRTGSSPQHF. In DNA, the CDR3 is TGTGCCAGCAGTAGGACAGGGAGTTCGCCCCAGCATTTT.

The chain has TRBV11-2 and TRBJ1-1, with no clear D. The CDR3 sequence is 12 residues long. CDR1 SGHAT and CDR2 FQNNGV come from the germline V gene. Trimming left V 3 bases short and J 8 bases short, with 10 bases between. This CDR3 reads CASSFSTGEAFF. CDR3 bases: TGTGCCAGCAGCTTTTCAACGGGGGAAGCTTTCTTT.

This clone has just a few counts. The chain employs TRBV9 and TRBJ2-3; D is possibly TRBD2 (7 bases). This CDR3 has 18 amino acids. Germline V gene sequence: CDR1 SGDLS, CDR2 YYNGEE. V was shortened by 4 bases and J by 1 base, with 22 bases between the two germline ends. As DNA, the CDR3 is TGTGCCAGCAGCCGCCCATTCCCAGGGGCGGGAGGCACAGATACGCAGTATTTT. It specifies CASSRPFPGAGGTDTQYF. Complete variable domain (other parts from reference TRBV9 and TRBJ2-3): DSGVTQTPKHLITATGQRVTLRCSPRSGDLSVYWYQQSLDQGLQFLIQYYNGEERAKGNILERFSAQQFPDLHSELNLSSLELGDSALYFCASSRPFPGAGGTDTQYFGPGTRLTVL.

The gene calls are TRBV4-2 and TRBJ2-1, with TRBD2 identical over 12 bases. The CDR3 sequence is 16 residues long. The V segment lost 1 base and the J segment 6 bases; nucleotides outside the gene matches: 4. Germline V lookup: CDR1 LGHNA, CDR2 YNFKEQ. CDR3 sequence reads: CASSQVLAGGPNEQFF. CDR3 nucleotides: TGTGCCAGCAGCCAAGTTCTAGCGGGAGGGCCCAATGAGCAGTTCTTC.

This clone showed up just a few times. The same CDR3 arises from other DNA sequences in this sample as well. The CDR3 loop reads CASSFPQETQYF. The CDR3 region has the DNA TGTGCCAGCAGTTTCCCCCAAGAGACCCAGTACTTC. V is TRBV28 and J is TRBJ2-5; no reliable D call. Germline V gene lookup returns CDR1 MDHEN and CDR2 SYDVKM. The CDR3 totals 12 residues. The ends were cut back, 3 bases at V and 1 base at J, with 3 bases in the middle.

This clone was seen only a few times. This sequence joins TRBV7-2 and TRBJ2-3; D is undetermined. This CDR3 comprises 16 residues. Germline V gives CDR1 SGHTA, CDR2 FQGNSA. The V and J ends lost 1 base and 1 base respectively, with 12 bases between them. The CDR3 reads CASSLDPSPGTDTQYF. CDR3 nucleotide sequence: TGTGCCAGCAGCTTAGATCCCTCACCTGGCACAGATACGCAGTATTTT. Filled out from reference TRBV7-2 and TRBJ2-3, the complete variable domain reads GAGVSQSPSNKVTEKGKDVELRCDPISGHTALYWYRQSLGQGLEFLIYFQGNSAPDKSGLPSDRFSAERTGGSVSTLTIQRTQQEDSAVYLCASSLDPSPGTDTQYFGPGTRLTVL.